Below are 3 T cell receptor beta chains sequenced from a single sample in a study of cytomegalovirus exposure and HLA in healthy donors. PCR was performed using 60 Vbeta and 13 Jbeta primers. The repertoire was sequenced with immunoSEQ multiplex PCR; TCRdb's copy has only in-frame clones and lacks some. The sample has approximately 160,000 clones, approximately 85% seen once. What was sequenced was PBMCs. The receptors stem from a girl aged 10-17 years in good health and CMV-seropositive.

This clone was observed a few times. The chain links TRBV29-1 to TRBJ1-1, with D perhaps matching TRBD1 (6 bases). With 3 bases removed from V and 2 bases from J, the gap between germline ends came to 13 bases. This CDR3 is 14 amino acids long. Germline CDR1 and CDR2: SQVTM and ANQGSEA. Written as DNA, the CDR3 is TGCAGCGTTGACCCCTGGACAGACAACACTGAAGCTTTCTTT. Encoded protein: CSVDPWTDNTEAFF.

The rearrangement uses TRBV30 and TRBJ2-5, with TRBD2 matching over 8 bases. This CDR3 is built from 13 residues. The V gene end was trimmed by 5 bases and the J gene end by 2 bases; junction bases not matched to a gene: 4. CDR1 GTSNPN and CDR2 SVGIG come from the germline V gene (reference sequence). The CDR3 here is CAWGGGLQETQYF. DNA for the CDR3: TGTGCCTGGGGCGGGGGGCTTCAAGAGACCCAGTACTTC.

This sequence joins TRBV18 and TRBJ2-7; 7 nucleotides agree with TRBD1. CDR1 is KGHSH and CDR2 is LQKENI in the germline V gene. This CDR3 spans 17 amino acids. Losses at the gene ends were 3 bases for V and 6 bases for J; bases not matched to a gene: 17. CDR3 amino acids: CASSPLTTGSGGGEQYF. CDR3 DNA: TGTGCCAGCTCACCCCTAACGACAGGGTCTGGCGGTGGCGAGCAGTACTTC.